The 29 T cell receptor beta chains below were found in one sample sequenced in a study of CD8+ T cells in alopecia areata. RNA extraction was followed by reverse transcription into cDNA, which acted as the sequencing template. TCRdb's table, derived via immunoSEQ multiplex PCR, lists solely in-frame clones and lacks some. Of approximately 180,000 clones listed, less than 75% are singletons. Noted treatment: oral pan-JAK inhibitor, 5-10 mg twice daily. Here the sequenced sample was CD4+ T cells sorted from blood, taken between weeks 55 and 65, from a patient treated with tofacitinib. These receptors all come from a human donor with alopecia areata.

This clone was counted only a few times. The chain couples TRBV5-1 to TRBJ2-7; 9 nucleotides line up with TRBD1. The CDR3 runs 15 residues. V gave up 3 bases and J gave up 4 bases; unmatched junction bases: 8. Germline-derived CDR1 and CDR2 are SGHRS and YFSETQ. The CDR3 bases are TGCGCCAGCAGCTCCGGACAGGGGAGTCCTTACGAGCAGTACTTC. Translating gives CASSSGQGSPYEQYF.

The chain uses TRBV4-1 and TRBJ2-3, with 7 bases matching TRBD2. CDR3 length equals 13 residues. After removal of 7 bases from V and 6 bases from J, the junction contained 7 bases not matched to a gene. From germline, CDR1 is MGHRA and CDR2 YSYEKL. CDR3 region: CASNTPGRDTQYF. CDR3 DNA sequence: TGCGCCAGCAACACCCCCGGGAGGGATACGCAGTATTTT.

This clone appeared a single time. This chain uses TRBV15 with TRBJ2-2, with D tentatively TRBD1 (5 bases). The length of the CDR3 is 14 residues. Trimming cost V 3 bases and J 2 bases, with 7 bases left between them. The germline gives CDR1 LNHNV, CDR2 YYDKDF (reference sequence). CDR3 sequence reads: CATSSQGNTGELFF. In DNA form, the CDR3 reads TGTGCCACCAGCAGCCAGGGCAACACCGGGGAGCTGTTTTTT.

The CDR3: CASSEDRADTQYF. The CDR3 region has the DNA TGTGCCAGCAGTGAAGACAGGGCAGATACGCAGTATTTT. The V call is TRBV2, the J call TRBJ2-3, with D possibly matching TRBD1 (6 bases). The CDR3 has 13 amino acids. Germline lookup yields CDR1 SNHLY and CDR2 FYNNEI. The V end lost 1 base, the J end lost 4 bases, and 6 bases lay between the germline ends.

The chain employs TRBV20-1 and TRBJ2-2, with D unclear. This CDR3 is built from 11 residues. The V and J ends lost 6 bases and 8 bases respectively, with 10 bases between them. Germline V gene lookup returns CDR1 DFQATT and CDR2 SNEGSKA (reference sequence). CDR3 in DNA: TGCAGTGCAGTCGTGTCGGGGGAGCTGTTTTTT. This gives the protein CSAVVSGELFF.

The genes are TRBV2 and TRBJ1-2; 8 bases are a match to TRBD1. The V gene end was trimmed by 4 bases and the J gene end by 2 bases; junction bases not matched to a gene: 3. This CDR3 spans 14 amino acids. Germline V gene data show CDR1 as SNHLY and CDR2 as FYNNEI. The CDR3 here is CASSGDRLNYGYTF. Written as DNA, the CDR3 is TGTGCCAGCAGTGGGGACAGGCTGAACTATGGCTACACCTTC.

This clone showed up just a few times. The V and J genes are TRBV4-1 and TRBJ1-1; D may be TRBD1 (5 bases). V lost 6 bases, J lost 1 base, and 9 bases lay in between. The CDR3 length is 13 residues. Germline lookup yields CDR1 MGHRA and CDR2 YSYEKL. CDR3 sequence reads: CASRGTGNTEAFF. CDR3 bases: TGCGCCAGCAGGGGAACAGGGAACACTGAAGCTTTCTTT.

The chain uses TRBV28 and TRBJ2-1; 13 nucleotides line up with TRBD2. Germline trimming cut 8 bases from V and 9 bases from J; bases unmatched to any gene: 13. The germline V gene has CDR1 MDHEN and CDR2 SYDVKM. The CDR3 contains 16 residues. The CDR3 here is CASLTGGTSGVVEQFF. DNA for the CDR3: TGTGCCAGCCTTACCGGGGGGACTAGCGGGGTTGTTGAGCAGTTCTTC.

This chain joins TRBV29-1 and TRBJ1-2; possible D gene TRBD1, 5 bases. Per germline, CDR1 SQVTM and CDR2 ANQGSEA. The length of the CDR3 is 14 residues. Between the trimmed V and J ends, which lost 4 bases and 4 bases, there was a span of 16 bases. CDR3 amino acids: CSVGGVGGTYGYTF. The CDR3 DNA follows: TGCAGCGTTGGGGGGGTCGGTGGTACCTATGGCTACACCTTC.

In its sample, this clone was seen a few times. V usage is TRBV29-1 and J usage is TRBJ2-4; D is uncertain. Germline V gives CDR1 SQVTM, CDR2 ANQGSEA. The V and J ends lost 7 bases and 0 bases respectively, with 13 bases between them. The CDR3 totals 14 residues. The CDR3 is CSARTALAKNIQYF. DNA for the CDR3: TGCAGCGCCCGAACAGCCCTAGCCAAAAACATTCAGTACTTC.

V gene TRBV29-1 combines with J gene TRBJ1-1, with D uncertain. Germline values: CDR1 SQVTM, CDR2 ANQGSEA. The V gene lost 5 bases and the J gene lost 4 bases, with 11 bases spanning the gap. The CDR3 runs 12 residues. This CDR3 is CSVSEASTEAFF. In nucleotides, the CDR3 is TGCAGCGTTTCGGAGGCATCCACTGAAGCTTTCTTT.

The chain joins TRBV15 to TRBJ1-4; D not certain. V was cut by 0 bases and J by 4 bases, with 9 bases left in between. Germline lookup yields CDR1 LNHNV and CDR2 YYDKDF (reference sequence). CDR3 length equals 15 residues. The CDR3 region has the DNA TGTGCCACCAGCAGAGACCACAGACTTAATGAAAAACTGTTTTTT. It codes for CATSRDHRLNEKLFF.

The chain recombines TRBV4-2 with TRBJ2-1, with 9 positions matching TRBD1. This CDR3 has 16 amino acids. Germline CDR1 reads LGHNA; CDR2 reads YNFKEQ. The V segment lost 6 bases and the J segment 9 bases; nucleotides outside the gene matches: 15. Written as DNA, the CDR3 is TGTGCCAGCAGACCTGGAGGGGGACAGGGAGACGGTGAGCAGTTCTTC. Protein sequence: CASRPGGGQGDGEQFF.

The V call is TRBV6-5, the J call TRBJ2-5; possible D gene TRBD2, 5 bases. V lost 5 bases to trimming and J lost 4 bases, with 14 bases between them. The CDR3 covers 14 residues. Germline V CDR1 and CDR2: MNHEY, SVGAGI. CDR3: CASSPLAGRETQYF. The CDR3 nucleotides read TGTGCCAGCAGTCCTCTAGCTGGCCGAGAGACCCAGTACTTC.

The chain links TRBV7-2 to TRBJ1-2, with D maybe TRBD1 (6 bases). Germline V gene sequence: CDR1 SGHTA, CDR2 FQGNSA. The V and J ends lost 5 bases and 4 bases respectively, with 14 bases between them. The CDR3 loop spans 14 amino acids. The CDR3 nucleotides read TGTGCCAGCAGCCCGCATACAGGGCGCTATGGCTACACCTTC. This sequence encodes CASSPHTGRYGYTF.

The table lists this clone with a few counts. This chain's CDR3 is CSAIRTDSYEQYF. In nucleotides, the CDR3 is TGCAGCGCTATAAGGACAGACTCCTACGAGCAGTACTTC. The chain is built from TRBV29-1 and TRBJ2-7, with a weak D call TRBD1 (6 bases). The germline V and J ends were trimmed by 7 bases and 0 bases, with 13 bases remaining between them. There are 13 residues in the CDR3. The germline V gene has CDR1 SQVTM and CDR2 ANQGSEA.

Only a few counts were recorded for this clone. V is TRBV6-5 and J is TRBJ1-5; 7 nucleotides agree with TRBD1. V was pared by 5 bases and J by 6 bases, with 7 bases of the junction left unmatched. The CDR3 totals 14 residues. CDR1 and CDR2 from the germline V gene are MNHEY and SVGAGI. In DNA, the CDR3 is TGTGCCAGCAGTCCTGGGGCAGGGGGTCAGCCCCAGCATTTT. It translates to CASSPGAGGQPQHF.

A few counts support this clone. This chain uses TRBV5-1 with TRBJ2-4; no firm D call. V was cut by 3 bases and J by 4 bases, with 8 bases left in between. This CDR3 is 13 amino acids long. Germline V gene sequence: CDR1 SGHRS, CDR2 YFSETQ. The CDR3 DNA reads TGCGCCAGCAGCTGGTCCGAAAAAAACATTCAGTACTTC. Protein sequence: CASSWSEKNIQYF.

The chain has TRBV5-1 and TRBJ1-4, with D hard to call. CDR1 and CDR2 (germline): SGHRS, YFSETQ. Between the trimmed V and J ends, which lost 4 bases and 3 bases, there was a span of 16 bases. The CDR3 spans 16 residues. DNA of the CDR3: TGCGCCAGCAGCAAACTTAGGAACTCAGCTAATGAAAAACTGTTTTTT. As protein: CASSKLRNSANEKLFF. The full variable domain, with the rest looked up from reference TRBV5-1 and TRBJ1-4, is KAGVTQTPRYLIKTRGQQVTLSCSPISGHRSVSWYQQTPGQGLQFLFEYFSETQRNKGNFPGRFSGRQFSNSRSEMNVSTLELGDSALYLCASSKLRNSANEKLFFGSGTQLSVL.

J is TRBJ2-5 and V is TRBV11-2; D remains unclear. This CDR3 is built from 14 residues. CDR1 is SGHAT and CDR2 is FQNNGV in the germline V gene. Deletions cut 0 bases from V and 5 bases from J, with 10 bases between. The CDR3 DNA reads TGTGCCAGCAGCTTAGATCTCCTTTCGGAGACCCAGTACTTC. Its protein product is CASSLDLLSETQYF.

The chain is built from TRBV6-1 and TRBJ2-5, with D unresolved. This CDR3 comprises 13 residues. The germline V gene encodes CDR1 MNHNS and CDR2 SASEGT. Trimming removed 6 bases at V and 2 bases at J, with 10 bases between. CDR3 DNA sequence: TGTGCCAGCAGGATGACAATTCAAGAGACCCAGTACTTC. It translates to CASRMTIQETQYF.

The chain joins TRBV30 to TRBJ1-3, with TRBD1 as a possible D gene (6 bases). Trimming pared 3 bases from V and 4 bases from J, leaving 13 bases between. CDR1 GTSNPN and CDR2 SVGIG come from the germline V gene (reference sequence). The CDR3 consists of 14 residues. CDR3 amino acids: CAWRGQTRGNTIYF. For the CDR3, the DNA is TGTGCCTGGAGGGGACAAACGCGGGGAAACACCATATATTTT.

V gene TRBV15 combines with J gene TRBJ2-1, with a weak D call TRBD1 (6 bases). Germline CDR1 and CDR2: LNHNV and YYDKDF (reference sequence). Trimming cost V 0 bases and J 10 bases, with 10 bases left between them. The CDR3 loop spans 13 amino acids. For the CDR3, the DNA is TGTGCCACCAGCAGAGACTTTCAGGGGGAGCAGTTCTTC. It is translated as CATSRDFQGEQFF.

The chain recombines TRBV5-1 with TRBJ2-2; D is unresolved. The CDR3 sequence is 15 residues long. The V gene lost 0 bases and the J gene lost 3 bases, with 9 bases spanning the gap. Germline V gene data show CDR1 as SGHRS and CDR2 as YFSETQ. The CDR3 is CASSLGPPDTGELFF. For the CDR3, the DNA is TGCGCCAGCAGCTTGGGCCCTCCGGACACCGGGGAGCTGTTTTTT.

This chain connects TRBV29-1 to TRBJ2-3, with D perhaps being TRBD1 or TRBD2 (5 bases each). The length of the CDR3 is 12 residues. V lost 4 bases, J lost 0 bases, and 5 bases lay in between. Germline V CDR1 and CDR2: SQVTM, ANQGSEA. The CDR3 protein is CSVGDSTDTQYF. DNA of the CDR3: TGCAGCGTTGGGGACAGCACAGATACGCAGTATTTT.

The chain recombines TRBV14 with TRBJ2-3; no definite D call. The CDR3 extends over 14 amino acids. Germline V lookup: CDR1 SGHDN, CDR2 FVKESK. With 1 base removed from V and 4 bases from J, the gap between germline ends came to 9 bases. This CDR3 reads CASSQGSHADTQYF. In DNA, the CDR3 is TGTGCCAGCAGCCAAGGGTCTCACGCAGATACGCAGTATTTT.

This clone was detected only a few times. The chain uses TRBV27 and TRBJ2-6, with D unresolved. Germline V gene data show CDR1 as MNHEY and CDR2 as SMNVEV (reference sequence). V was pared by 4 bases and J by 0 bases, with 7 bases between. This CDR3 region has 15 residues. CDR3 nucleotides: TGTGCCAGCAGTTCCAAGGCCTCTGGGGCCAACGTCCTGACTTTC. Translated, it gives CASSSKASGANVLTF.

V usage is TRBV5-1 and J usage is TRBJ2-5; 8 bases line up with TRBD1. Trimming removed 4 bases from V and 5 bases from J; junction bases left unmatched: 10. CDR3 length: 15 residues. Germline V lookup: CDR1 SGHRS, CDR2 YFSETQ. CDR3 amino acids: CASSPSRGRAETQYF. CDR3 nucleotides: TGCGCCAGCAGCCCTTCCAGGGGGCGCGCGGAGACCCAGTACTTC.

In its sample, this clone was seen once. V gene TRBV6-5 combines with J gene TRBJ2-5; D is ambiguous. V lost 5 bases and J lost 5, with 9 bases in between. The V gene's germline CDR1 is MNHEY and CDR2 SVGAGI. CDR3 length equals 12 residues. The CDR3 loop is CASSNSRETQYF. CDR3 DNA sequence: TGTGCCAGCAGTAATTCTAGGGAGACCCAGTACTTC.